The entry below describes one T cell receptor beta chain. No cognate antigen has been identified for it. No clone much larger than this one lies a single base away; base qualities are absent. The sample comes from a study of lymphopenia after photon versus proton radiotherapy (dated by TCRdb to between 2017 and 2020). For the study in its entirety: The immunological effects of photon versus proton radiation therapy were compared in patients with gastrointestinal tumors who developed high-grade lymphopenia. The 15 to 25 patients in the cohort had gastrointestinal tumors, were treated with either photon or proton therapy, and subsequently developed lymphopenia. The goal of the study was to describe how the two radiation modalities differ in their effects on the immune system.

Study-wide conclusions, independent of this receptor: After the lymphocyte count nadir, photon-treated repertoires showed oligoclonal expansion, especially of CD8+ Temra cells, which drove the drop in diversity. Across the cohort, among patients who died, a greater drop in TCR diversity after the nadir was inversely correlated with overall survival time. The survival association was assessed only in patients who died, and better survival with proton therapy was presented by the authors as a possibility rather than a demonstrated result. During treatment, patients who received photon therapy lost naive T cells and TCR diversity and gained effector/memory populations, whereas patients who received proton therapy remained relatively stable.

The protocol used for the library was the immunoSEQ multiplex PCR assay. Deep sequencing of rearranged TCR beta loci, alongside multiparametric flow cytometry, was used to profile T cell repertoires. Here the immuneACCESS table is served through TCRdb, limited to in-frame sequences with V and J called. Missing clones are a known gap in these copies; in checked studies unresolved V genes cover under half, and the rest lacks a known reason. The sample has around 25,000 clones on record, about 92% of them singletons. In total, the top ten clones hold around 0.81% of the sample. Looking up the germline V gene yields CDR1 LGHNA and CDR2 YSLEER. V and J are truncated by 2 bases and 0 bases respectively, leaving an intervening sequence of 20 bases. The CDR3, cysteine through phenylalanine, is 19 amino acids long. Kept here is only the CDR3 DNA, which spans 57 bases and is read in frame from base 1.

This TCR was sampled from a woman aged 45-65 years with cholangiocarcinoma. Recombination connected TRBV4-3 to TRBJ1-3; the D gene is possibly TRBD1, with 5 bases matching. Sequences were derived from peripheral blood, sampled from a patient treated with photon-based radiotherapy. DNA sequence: TGCGCCAGCAGCCAACGGCCCAAGGGCGGGACGACCTCTGGAAACACCATATATTTT. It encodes CASSQRPKGGTTSGNTIYF.